This TCR beta chain was observed in a study of T cell responses to AZD1222 COVID-19 vaccine. General study points: Clonal diversity was possibly underestimated, and the donors were mostly white British, with more females. Increased Spike-specific TCR breadth and depth were observed after two AZD1222 doses.

This clone was seen only once. Its antigen remains unknown. V dropped 2 bases and J dropped 3; count of bases not matched to a gene: 5. The V gene's germline CDR1 is KGHSH and CDR2 LQKENI. The CDR3 contains 17 residues. Data came from immunoSEQ multiplex PCR; TCRdb stores just in-frame clones and leaves some out. Counted here are under 140,000 clones, roughly nine tenths occurring once; the ten biggest clones make up 3.2%. The rearrangement uses TRBV18 and TRBJ2-3; TRBD2 agrees at 13 bases. The specimen was peripheral blood, collected on day 0 of AZD1222 vaccination. This TCR came from an adult in good health. The CDR3 reads CASSPWTSGSGTDTQYF. For the CDR3, the DNA is TGTGCCAGCTCACCATGGACTAGCGGGAGTGGGACAGATACGCAGTATTTT.